Here is one TCR beta chain with its context. Germline CDR1 and CDR2: SGHRS and YFSETQ. The CDR3 is 11 residues long. Trimming took off 0 bases at V and 12 bases at J, with 7 bases between the two ends. These data belong to a study of T cell responses to AZD1222 COVID-19 vaccine. Measured with immunoSEQ multiplex PCR; TCRdb has only the in-frame clones, and not every one. The sample includes hundreds of thousands of clones, 85% to 95% of them seen just once. The clonotype was recovered from an adult in good health. The V and J genes are TRBV5-1 and TRBJ2-1; D unclear. Specimen: peripheral blood, collected on day 0 of MenACWY control vaccination. The CDR3 region has the DNA TGCGCCAGCAGCTTGGAAGCAAGGCAGTTCTTC. Translated, it gives CASSLEARQFF.